This TCR beta chain was captured in a study of regulatory T cells in long-lasting Graves disease (dated by TCRdb to the early 2020s). Some background on the complete study: Patients with newly diagnosed Graves' disease had been on antithyroid drugs for under 3 months. Patients with persistent Graves' disease were compared with patients with newly diagnosed Graves' disease using TCR sequencing and RNA sequencing of peripheral blood. The study was registered as a clinical trial and conducted in China. A total of 33 samples underwent TCR sequencing, from about 13 patients with persistent Graves' disease and roughly 20 patients with newly diagnosed Graves' disease.

This clonotype has at least ten counts. The antigen this receptor binds is unknown. No qualities accompany the bases; no much larger clone lies one base away. What the authors observed across the whole study: The small sample size was acknowledged by the authors as a limitation that may reduce accuracy. Only peripheral blood was studied, because thyroid tissue, the primary lesion, was inaccessible. Compared with newly diagnosed patients, patients with persistent Graves' disease had lower TCR Shannon entropy and fewer highly expanded clones, which suggests clonal expansion. A larger number of public clonotypes was shared among persistent patients (about 2,700) than among newly diagnosed patients (around 870). Persistent disease showed preferential use of TRBV28, TRBJ1-2 and TRBJ2-5, whereas newly diagnosed disease favored TRBV20-1 and TRBJ2-1. Sequencing and analysis were limited to the TCR beta chain.

The protocol used for the library was multiplex PCR. Data came from an Illumina HiSeq 4000. iRepertoire HTBI primers and Arm-PCR amplification of CDR3 regions were used to construct TCR beta libraries. Before sequencing, the PCR products underwent gel purification. Per the source publication's procedure: Across samples, around 58 TRBV and 13 to 15 TRBJ segments were identified and used for gene usage analysis of CDR3 amino acid clonotypes. COPE and FqMerger were used to merge filtered high-quality paired reads into contigs. Contigs were aligned with BLAST to IMGT TRBV, TRBD and TRBJ reference genes, and CDR3 was defined per IMGT. Highly expanded clones were defined as clonotypes with a frequency above 0.1%. Shannon entropy served as the measure of repertoire diversity, while the Gini coefficient captured V-J evenness. Public clonotypes were defined as clonotypes shared by more than one individual. The public sequencing data were trimmed at Q25 with fastp and processed into clonotypes with MiXCR by TCRdb, which kept only in-frame beta chains. Here each entry gathers all rows of one CDR3 protein and keeps the most common genes and DNA. Clone size and V and J calls follow TCRdb, not the original study. This sample gives around 500,000 distinct CDR3 sequences in total; approximately 13% of them show up just once. The top ten clonotypes cover 10% of the sample.

The CDR3, cysteine through phenylalanine, is 17 amino acids long. Of all the DNA, just the CDR3 is kept, 51 bases in frame from base 1. V is shortened by 0 bases, J by 1 base, and the region joining them spans 14 bases. Based on the germline V gene (reference sequence), the CDR1 and CDR2 sequences are LNHNV and YYDKDF. The meaning of the sample's time point label: newly diagnosed GD, antithyroid drugs for less than 3 months. RNA was extracted from PBMCs in TRIzol for both TCR sequencing and RNA sequencing. Graves' disease was diagnosed according to American Thyroid Association guidelines. Patients for the study were recruited at an endocrinology department in Xi'an, China. Each patient gave about 9.1 milliliters of peripheral blood, collected in an EDTA anticoagulant tube. Ficoll Paque Plus density gradient separation was used to isolate PBMCs, and no additional T cell sorting was done. RNA quality was checked with an Agilent 2100 Bioanalyzer and agarose gel, and concentration with a NanoDrop 2000.

This sample also belongs to another study, concerning T cells in Graves' hyperthyroidism and ophthalmopathy. The second paper states: Graves' hyperthyroidism was defined as stable when no progression to ophthalmopathy occurred over 18 months of follow-up. The hyperthyroidism patients were between 18 and 65 years old and newly diagnosed, with a disease duration of less than 2 months. The study excluded patients with uncontrolled infections, other autoimmune diseases, pregnancy or lactation. Diagnoses were based on clinical symptoms, serum thyroxine and TRAb, thyroid ultrasound and orbital computed tomography. The first round of RT-PCR for the TCR CDR3 was performed with the HTBI primer set and the Qiagen OneStep RT-PCR kit. Most expanded thyroid clonotypes (frequency above 0.001) were also detected in blood, a finding suggesting that blood repertoires may reflect thyroid immune responses. A 13 V-J signature model separated ophthalmopathy from stable hyperthyroidism, with around 91% sensitivity and just under 84% specificity in cross-validation and 80%/75% in testing. In validation, the model predicted progression to ophthalmopathy with approximately 71% sensitivity and roughly 75% specificity, a median of 6.5 months before onset. TCR V-J signatures able to tell the groups apart were searched for in a discovery cohort of 90 to 100 patients, of whom about 40 had Graves' ophthalmopathy and 55 to 65 had stable Graves' hyperthyroidism. Prospective prediction of ophthalmopathy was tested in an independent validation cohort of approximately 19 hyperthyroidism patients and 15 to 17 patients who later progressed to ophthalmopathy. The 75 to 100 discovery patients were divided at random into training and test sets in a 7:3 ratio. In addition, the study compared T-cell repertoires in thyroid tissue and in blood from roughly 6 Graves' hyperthyroidism patients. After blood sampling, hyperthyroidism patients were treated with methimazole at a starting dose of 30 mg daily, and ophthalmopathy patients were treated with high-dose intravenous methylprednisolone. Libraries were constructed in a second round of multiplex PCR, after which size selection and purification were performed. Libraries were sequenced paired-end with 100 bp reads on an Illumina HiSeq2000. Raw data were processed with SOAPnuke, discarding reads with adapters, uncalled bases, mean Phred below 15, or no exact constant-primer or identifier match. High-quality paired reads were merged with COPE v1.2.5, and unique nucleotide sequences were defined as clonotypes. MiTCR v1.1 was used to align the clonotypes against IMGT TRBV, TRBD and TRBJ reference segments. Only V-J combinations with frequency above 0.0001, covering about 99% of repertoires, were analysed. A TCS score was defined as the ratio between F50 (clonal expansion) and ExV (chaos), using BLOSUM62-based TCRdist between CDR3 peptides within each V-J. Welch's t-statistics and random forest reduced around 510 V-J features to 13, which were used in a naive Bayes classifier (R e1071). Sample size was not statistically predetermined, and investigators were not blinded to group allocation. TCR Vbeta CDR3 sequencing of roughly 140 peripheral blood samples (roughly 41 ophthalmopathy, 75 or so hyperthyroidism and roughly 17 progressor patients) is reported in the paper.

The source of this sequence is a young man with Graves disease. Donor details come from another sample of the same person, matched by shared clones. The rearrangement joined TRBV15 to TRBJ2-3; matching of 5 bases hints at TRBD2 as the D gene. The source was peripheral blood mononuclear cells (PBMCs), collected at new diagnosis, from a patient treated with antithyroid drugs. The nucleotide sequence reads as follows: TGTGCCACCAGCAGAGATCTGGGGAGTGGGGGCACAGATACGCAGTATTTT. This encodes CATSRDLGSGGTDTQYF.